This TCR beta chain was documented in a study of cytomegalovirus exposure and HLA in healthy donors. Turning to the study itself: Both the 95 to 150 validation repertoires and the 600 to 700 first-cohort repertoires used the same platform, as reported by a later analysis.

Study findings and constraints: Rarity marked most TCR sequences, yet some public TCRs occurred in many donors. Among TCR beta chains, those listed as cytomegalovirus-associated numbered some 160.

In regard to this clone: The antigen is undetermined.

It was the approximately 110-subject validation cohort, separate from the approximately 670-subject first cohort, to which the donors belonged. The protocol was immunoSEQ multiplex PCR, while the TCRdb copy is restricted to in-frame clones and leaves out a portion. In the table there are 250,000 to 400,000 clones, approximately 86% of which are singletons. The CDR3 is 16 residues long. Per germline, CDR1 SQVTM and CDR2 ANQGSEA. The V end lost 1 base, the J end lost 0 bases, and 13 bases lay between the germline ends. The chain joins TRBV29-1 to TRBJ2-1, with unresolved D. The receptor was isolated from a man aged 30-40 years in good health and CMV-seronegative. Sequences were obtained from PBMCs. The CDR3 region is CSVEGSADSSYNEQFF. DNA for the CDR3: TGCAGCGTTGAAGGCTCGGCGGATAGCTCCTACAATGAGCAGTTCTTC.